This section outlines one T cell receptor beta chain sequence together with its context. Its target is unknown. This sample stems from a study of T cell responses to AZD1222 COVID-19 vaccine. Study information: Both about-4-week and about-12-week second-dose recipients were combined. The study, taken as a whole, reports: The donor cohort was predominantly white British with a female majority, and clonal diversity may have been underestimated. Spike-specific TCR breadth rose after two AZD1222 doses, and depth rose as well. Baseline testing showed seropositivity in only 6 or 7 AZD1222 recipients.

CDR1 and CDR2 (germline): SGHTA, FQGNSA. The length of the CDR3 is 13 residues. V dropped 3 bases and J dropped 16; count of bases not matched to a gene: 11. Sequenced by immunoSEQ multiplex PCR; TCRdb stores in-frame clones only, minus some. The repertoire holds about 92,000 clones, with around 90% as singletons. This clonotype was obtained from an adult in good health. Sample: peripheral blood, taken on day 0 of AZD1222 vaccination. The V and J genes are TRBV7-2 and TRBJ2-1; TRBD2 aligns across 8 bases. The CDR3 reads CASSFQPGLGQFF. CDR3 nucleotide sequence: TGTGCCAGCAGCTTTCAACCGGGACTAGGTCAATTCTTC. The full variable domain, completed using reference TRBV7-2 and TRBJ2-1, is GAGVSQSPSNKVTEKGKDVELRCDPISGHTALYWYRQSLGQGLEFLIYFQGNSAPDKSGLPSDRFSAERTGGSVSTLTIQRTQQEDSAVYLCASSFQPGLGQFFGPGTRLTVL.